This is a list of T cell receptor beta chains from one sample in a study of shared clonotypes between healthy human individuals. The method was immunoSEQ multiplex PCR; TCRdb's version includes in-frame clones alone and lacks a portion of them. The repertoire holds 780,000 or so clones, with over 55% as singletons. The sequencing input was memory CD4+ T cells sorted from blood. The receptors were sampled from a woman aged 25 to 39 in good health. The CDR3 runs from the conserved cysteine through the conserved F or W. D genes are given only for firm matches. Expanded clones get a size class; other rows say once, few or many, or leave the size out.

>TRBJ1-4|TRBV28|.|TRBD1
CASRGQGFGKLFF
TGTGCCAGCAGGGGACAGGGGTTTGGAAAACTGTTTTTT
>TRBJ2-7|TRBV6-5|.|.
CASSYSGLSTYEQYF
TGTGCCAGCAGTTACTCGGGACTCTCCACCTACGAGCAGTACTTC
>TRBJ2-5|TRBV5-1|.|TRBD2
CASSRQGAGEETQYF
TGCGCCAGCAGCCGGCAGGGAGCGGGGGAAGAGACCCAGTACTTC
>TRBJ2-3|TRBV5-1|.|TRBD2
CASSGLAGDSADTQYF
TGCGCCAGCAGCGGACTAGCGGGAGACTCGGCAGATACGCAGTATTTT
>TRBJ2-1|TRBV29-1|many|TRBD2
CSVVPLLAGETGLGFF
TGCAGCGTTGTCCCTTTACTAGCGGGAGAGACGGGGTTGGGGTTCTTC
>TRBJ1-3|TRBV4-1|.|.
CASSQPTDADSGNTIYF
TGCGCCAGCAGCCAACCAACGGACGCCGACTCTGGAAACACCATATATTTT
>TRBJ2-1|TRBV5-6|.|.
CASSFTVRSSYNEQFF
TGTGCCAGCAGCTTTACTGTCAGAAGCTCCTACAATGAGCAGTTCTTC
>TRBJ2-3|TRBV4-2|.|.
CASSQDTRNTDTQYF
TGTGCCAGCAGCCAAGATACTAGGAACACAGATACGCAGTATTTT
>TRBJ2-5|TRBV13|.|TRBD2
CASSRRASGGNGETQYF
TGTGCCAGCAGCCGCCGTGCTAGCGGCGGAAATGGGGAGACCCAGTACTTC
>TRBJ1-2|TRBV14|.|TRBD1
CASSPGQGKYGYTF
TGTGCCAGCAGCCCCGGACAGGGGAAATATGGCTACACCTTC
>TRBJ2-3|TRBV7-2|few|.
CASSLLKGTDTQYF
TGTGCCAGCAGCTTATTGAAGGGGACAGATACGCAGTATTTT
>TRBJ2-7|TRBV28|.|.
CASFGGPSYEQYF
TGTGCCAGCTTTGGGGGGCCCTCCTACGAGCAGTACTTC
>TRBJ1-3|TRBV9|many|.
CASSTGPLAGNTIYF
TGTGCCAGCAGCACCGGCCCGTTGGCTGGAAACACCATATATTTT
>TRBJ1-5|TRBV27|.|.
CASSLYVSTSSNQPQHF
TGTGCCAGCAGTTTATATGTGTCAACCTCTAGCAATCAGCCCCAGCATTTT
>TRBJ2-1|TRBV27|.|.
CASSSQSYNEQFF
TGTGCCAGCAGTTCCCAATCCTACAATGAGCAGTTCTTC
>TRBJ2-1|TRBV11-3|.|TRBD1
CASSEQGNEQFF
TGTGCCAGCAGCGAACAGGGGAATGAGCAGTTCTTC
>TRBJ2-5|TRBV11-3|.|TRBD2
CASSLGGTSGTETQYF
TGTGCCAGCAGCTTGGGCGGGACTAGCGGGACAGAGACCCAGTACTTC
>TRBJ2-3|TRBV9|.|.
CASSVGIHGTDTQYF
TGTGCCAGCAGCGTAGGGATTCATGGCACAGATACGCAGTATTTT
>TRBJ1-1|TRBV14|.|.
CASSQEYRGWNTEAFF
TGTGCCAGCAGCCAAGAATATCGGGGTTGGAACACTGAAGCTTTCTTT
>TRBJ2-5|TRBV5-4|.|.
CASSLDQGGRAQYF
TGTGCCAGCAGCTTGGACCAGGGTGGTAGGGCCCAGTACTTC